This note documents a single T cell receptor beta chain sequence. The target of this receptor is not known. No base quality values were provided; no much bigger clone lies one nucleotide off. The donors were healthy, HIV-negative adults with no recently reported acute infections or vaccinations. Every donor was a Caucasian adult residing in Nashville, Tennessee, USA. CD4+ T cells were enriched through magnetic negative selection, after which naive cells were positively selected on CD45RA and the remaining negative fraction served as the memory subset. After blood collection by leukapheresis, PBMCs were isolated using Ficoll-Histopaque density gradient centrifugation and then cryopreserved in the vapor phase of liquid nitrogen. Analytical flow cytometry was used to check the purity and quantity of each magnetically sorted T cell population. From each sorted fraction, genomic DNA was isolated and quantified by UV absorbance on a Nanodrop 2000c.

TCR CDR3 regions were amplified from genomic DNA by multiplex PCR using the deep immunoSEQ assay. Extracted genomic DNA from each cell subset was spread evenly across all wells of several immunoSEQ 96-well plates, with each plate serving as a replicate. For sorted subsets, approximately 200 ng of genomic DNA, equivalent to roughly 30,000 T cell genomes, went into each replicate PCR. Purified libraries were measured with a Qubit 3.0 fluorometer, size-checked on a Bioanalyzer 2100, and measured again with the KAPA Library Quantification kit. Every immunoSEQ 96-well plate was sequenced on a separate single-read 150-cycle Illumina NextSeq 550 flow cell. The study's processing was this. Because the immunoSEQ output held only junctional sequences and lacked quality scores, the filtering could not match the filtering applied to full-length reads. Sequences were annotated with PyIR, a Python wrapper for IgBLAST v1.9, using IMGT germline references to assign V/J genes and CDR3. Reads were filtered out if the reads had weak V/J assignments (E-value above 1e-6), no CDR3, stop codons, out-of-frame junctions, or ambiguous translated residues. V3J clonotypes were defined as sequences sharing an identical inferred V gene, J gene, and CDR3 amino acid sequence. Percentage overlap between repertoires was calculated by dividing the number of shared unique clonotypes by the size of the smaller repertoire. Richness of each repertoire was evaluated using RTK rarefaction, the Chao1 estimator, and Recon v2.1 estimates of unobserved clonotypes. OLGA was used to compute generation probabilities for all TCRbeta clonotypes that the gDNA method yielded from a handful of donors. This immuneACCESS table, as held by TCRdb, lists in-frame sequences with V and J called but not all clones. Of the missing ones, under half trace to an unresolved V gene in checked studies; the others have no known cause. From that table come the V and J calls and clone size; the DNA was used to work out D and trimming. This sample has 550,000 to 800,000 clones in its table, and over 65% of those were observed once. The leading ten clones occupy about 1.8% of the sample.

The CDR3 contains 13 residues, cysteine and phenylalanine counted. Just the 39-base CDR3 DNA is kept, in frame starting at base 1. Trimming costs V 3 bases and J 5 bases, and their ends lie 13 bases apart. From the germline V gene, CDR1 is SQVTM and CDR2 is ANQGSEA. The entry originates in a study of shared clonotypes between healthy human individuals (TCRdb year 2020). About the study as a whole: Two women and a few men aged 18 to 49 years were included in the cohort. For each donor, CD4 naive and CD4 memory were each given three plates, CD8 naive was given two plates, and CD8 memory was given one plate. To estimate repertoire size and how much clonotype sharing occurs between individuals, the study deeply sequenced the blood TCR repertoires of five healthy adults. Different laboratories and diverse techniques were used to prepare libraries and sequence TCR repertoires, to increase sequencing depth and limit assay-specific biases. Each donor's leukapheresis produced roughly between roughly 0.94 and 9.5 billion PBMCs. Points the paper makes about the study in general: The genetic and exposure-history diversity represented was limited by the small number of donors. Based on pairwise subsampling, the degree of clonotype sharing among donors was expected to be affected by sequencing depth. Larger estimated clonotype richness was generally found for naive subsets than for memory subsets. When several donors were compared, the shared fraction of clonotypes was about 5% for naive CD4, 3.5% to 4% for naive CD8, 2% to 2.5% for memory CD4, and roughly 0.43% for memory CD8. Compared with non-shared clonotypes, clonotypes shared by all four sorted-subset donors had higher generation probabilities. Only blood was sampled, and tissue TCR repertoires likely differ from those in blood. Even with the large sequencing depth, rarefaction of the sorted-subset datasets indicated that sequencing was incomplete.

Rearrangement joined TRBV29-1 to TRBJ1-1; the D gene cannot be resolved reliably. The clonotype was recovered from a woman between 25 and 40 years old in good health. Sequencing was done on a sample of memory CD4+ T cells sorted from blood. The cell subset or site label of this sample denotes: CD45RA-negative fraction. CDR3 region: CSVEGGVRTEAFF. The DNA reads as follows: TGCAGCGTTGAGGGCGGGGTGAGGACTGAAGCTTTCTTT.